The 25 T cell receptor beta chains given below trace back to one sample, sequenced in a study of post-analysis software for immune sequencing data. Findings and limits, study-wide: A few TRBV segments occurring more often in patients than controls included TRBV5-6, TRBV5-1 and TRBV20-1.

Carried by the TCR beta cDNA libraries were unique molecular identifiers. From the PCR reads, TCRdb called clonotypes with MiXCR, one entry per CDR3 protein. This table has about 820,000 distinct CDR3 sequences, about 50% appearing once. Which antigens these TCRs recognize remains unknown. The sequencing sample was made of blood. The receptors stem from a girl between 5 and 17 years old with multiple sclerosis.

The chain is built from TRBV20-1 and TRBJ2-1; 13 positions match TRBD2. The V gene's germline CDR1 is DFQATT and CDR2 SNEGSKA (reference sequence). V lost 6 bases to trimming and J lost 2 bases; unmatched junction nucleotides: 4. CDR3 length: 15 amino acids. CDR3 in amino acids: CSARLAGGTYNEQFF. CDR3 sequence (DNA): TGCAGTGCAAGACTAGCGGGGGGTACCTACAATGAGCAGTTCTTC.

This sequence joins TRBV20-1 and TRBJ2-1; 8 bases align to TRBD2. CDR3 size: 15 residues. The junction had 8 bases not matched to a gene; V was cut back by 2 bases and J by 5 bases. Germline V lookup: CDR1 DFQATT, CDR2 SNEGSKA (reference sequence). CDR3 DNA sequence: TGCAGTGCTAGACGGGGCGGGGGGTTCAACAATGAGCAGTTCTTC. The encoded protein is CSARRGGGFNNEQFF.

The V and J genes are TRBV4-2 and TRBJ2-3; perhaps TRBD2 as D (6 bases). The germline V gene encodes CDR1 LGHNA and CDR2 YNFKEQ. The length of the CDR3 is 18 residues. Trimming stripped 2 bases from V and 0 bases from J, with 18 bases between. The CDR3 loop is CASSQRSTGLTSTDTQYF. In DNA, the CDR3 is TGTGCCAGCAGCCAACGCTCGACGGGACTCACAAGCACAGATACGCAGTATTTT.

This clonotype was found a few times. The rearrangement joins TRBV11-2 to TRBJ1-5; D is ambiguous. Germline V lookup: CDR1 SGHAT, CDR2 FQNNGV. Between the trimmed V and J ends, which lost 9 bases and 2 bases, there was a span of 11 bases. The CDR3 has 13 residues. As DNA, the CDR3 is TGTGCCAGACAAATAGACGGCAATCAGCCCCAGCATTTT. The encoded protein is CARQIDGNQPQHF.

This chain connects TRBV20-1 to TRBJ2-1, with TRBD2 as a possible D gene (6 bases). Germline V gene lookup returns CDR1 DFQATT and CDR2 SNEGSKA (reference sequence). Trimming pared 5 bases from V and 4 bases from J, leaving 15 bases between. This CDR3 region has 14 residues. The CDR3 here is CSAPGVAKYNEQFF. CDR3 bases: TGCAGTGCTCCGGGGGTAGCTAAATACAATGAGCAGTTCTTC.

As for this clonotype: A read error may produce the germline difference seen at one junction end. V is TRBV30 and J is TRBJ1-6, with 9 bases that match TRBD1. This CDR3 has 15 residues. CDR1 is GTSNPN and CDR2 is SVGIG in the germline V gene (reference sequence). CDR3 residues: CTWSRGQGPSSPLHF. In nucleotides, the CDR3 is TGTACCTGGAGCAGGGGACAGGGTCCTTCTTCACCCCTCCACTTT. The complete variable domain, with remaining parts taken from reference TRBV30 and TRBJ1-6, reads SQTIHQWPATLVQPVGSPLSLECTVEGTSNPNLYWYRQAAGRGLQLLFYSVGIGQISSEVPQNLSASRPQDRQFILSSKKLLLSDSGFYLCTWSRGQGPSSPLHFGNGTRLTVT.

This clonotype occurred many times. The genes are TRBV5-1 and TRBJ2-5; 7 nucleotides line up with TRBD2. The germline V gene has CDR1 SGHRS and CDR2 YFSETQ. This CDR3 is built from 16 residues. J gave up 5 bases and V 0 bases, and 10 bases lay outside the gene matches. As DNA, the CDR3 is TGCGCCAGCAGCTTGGCTGGCGGGAGAATTAGCGAGACCCAGTACTTC. Translation gives CASSLAGGRISETQYF.

This chain uses TRBV12-3 or TRBV12-4 with TRBJ2-3; TRBD2 might be the D (6 bases). The CDR3 totals 16 residues. Trimming stripped 5 bases from V and 0 bases from J, with 15 bases between. The CDR3 region has the DNA TGTGCCAGCAGTCTGGGACTTACCCTTAGCACAGATACGCAGTATTTT. Translating it yields CASSLGLTLSTDTQYF.

The V call is TRBV6-1, the J call TRBJ2-1, with 12 positions matching TRBD1. Germline CDR1 is MNHNS and CDR2 is SASEGT. The CDR3 consists of 16 residues. The trim removed 10 bases at V and 8 bases at J, leaving 15 bases unmatched. CDR3 coding DNA: TGTGCCATCGAAGGACCCGGGACAGGGGGCGTATATGAGCAGTTCTTC. The encoded protein is CAIEGPGTGGVYEQFF.

The chain carries TRBV5-1 and TRBJ2-3; 10 bases are shared with TRBD2. The V gene end was trimmed by 0 bases and the J gene end by 6 bases; junction bases not matched to a gene: 7. The CDR3 has 16 amino acids. Germline V lookup: CDR1 SGHRS, CDR2 YFSETQ. The CDR3 protein is CASSLGSSGRSDTQYF. CDR3 nucleotide sequence: TGCGCCAGCAGCTTGGGCTCTAGCGGGAGAAGTGATACGCAGTATTTT.

This clonotype was seen a few times. The J gene is TRBJ2-5, the V gene TRBV7-2, with 7 bases lining up with TRBD2. Germline V gene lookup returns CDR1 SGHTA and CDR2 FQGNSA. V trimming: 5 bases; J trimming: 6 bases; junction bases outside the gene matches: 15. This CDR3 has 16 residues. The CDR3 loop reads CASSPYERGWQKTQYF. DNA of the CDR3: TGTGCCAGCAGCCCCTACGAGCGGGGCTGGCAAAAGACCCAGTACTTC.

This sequence joins TRBV6-5 and TRBJ2-1, with 7 bases fitting TRBD1. The CDR3 length is 11 residues. The V gene end was trimmed by 5 bases and the J gene end by 13 bases; junction bases not matched to a gene: 5. The germline V gene encodes CDR1 MNHEY and CDR2 SVGAGI. The CDR3 DNA reads TGTGCCAGCAGTACAGGGGTTCGTCAGTTCTTC. Amino acids: CASSTGVRQFF.

This clonotype was seen a handful of times. V usage is TRBV18 and J usage is TRBJ2-1; D might be TRBD2 (5 bases). The CDR3 is made up of 16 amino acids. V lost 3 bases, J lost 2 bases, and 14 bases lay in between. Germline-derived CDR1 and CDR2 are KGHSH and LQKENI. As DNA, the CDR3 is TGTGCCAGCTCACCGCCGGCTAGCCAGGCCTACAATGAGCAGTTCTTC. Translation: CASSPPASQAYNEQFF.

The V call is TRBV12-3 or TRBV12-4, the J call TRBJ2-4; 14 positions agree with TRBD2. The assigned J gene may be wrong: the sequence end matches TRBJ2-5 better. The CDR3 runs 17 residues. CDR3 nucleotide sequence: TGTGCCAGCAGTTTACGACTAGCGGGAGGGGGGGGAGAGACCCAGTACTTC. This codes for CASSLRLAGGGGETQYF.

The chain employs TRBV5-1 and TRBJ2-3; 10 bases map to TRBD2. J lost 3 bases, V lost 0 bases, and 10 bases had no gene match. The germline CDR1 and CDR2 sequences are SGHRS and YFSETQ. The CDR3 is made up of 18 amino acids. The CDR3: CASSLESSGSLGTDTQYF. In nucleotides, the CDR3 is TGCGCCAGCAGCTTGGAGTCTAGCGGGAGTCTAGGGACAGATACGCAGTATTTT.

This chain links TRBV20-1 with TRBJ2-5, with 7 bases identical to TRBD1. The CDR3 spans 16 residues. Trimming took 4 bases from V and 5 from J; bases not matched to a gene: 16. CDR1 and CDR2 (germline): DFQATT, SNEGSKA (reference sequence). As DNA, the CDR3 is TGCAGTGCTATGAAGGGGGCTATAGGTAGTCTTGAGACCCAGTACTTC. It translates to CSAMKGAIGSLETQYF.

The genes are TRBV6-5 and TRBJ2-1; no clear D. CDR1 and CDR2 from the germline V gene are MNHEY and SVGAGI. V lost 0 bases, J lost 7 bases, and 10 bases lay in between. The CDR3 length is 14 residues. The CDR3 is CASSYSQRRNEQFF. For the CDR3, the DNA is TGTGCCAGCAGTTACTCCCAGCGTCGGAATGAGCAGTTCTTC.

The chain uses TRBV5-1 and TRBJ2-7; 8 nucleotides align to TRBD2. Unmatched junction bases numbered 3, after V lost 5 bases and J lost 2 bases. Germline assignment: CDR1 SGHRS and CDR2 YFSETQ. The CDR3 loop spans 13 amino acids. The CDR3 spells CASRTSATYEQYF. The CDR3 DNA follows: TGCGCCAGCAGGACTAGCGCAACCTACGAGCAGTACTTC.

The chain carries TRBV9 and TRBJ2-1; perhaps TRBD2 as D (5 bases). The V and J ends lost 0 bases and 8 bases respectively, with 15 bases between them. Germline CDR1 and CDR2: SGDLS and YYNGEE. CDR3 length equals 15 residues. DNA of the CDR3: TGTGCCAGCAGCGTAGAGGCTAGCCGACAACATGAGCAGTTCTTC. This codes for CASSVEASRQHEQFF.

The rearrangement uses TRBV9 and TRBJ2-3; D is ambiguous. This CDR3 region has 15 residues. Trimming removed 0 bases from V and 0 bases from J, with 8 bases in between. The germline gives CDR1 SGDLS, CDR2 YYNGEE. The CDR3 protein is CASSVGAVSTDTQYF. The CDR3, as DNA: TGTGCCAGCAGCGTAGGTGCGGTTAGCACAGATACGCAGTATTTT.

The gene calls are TRBV12-3 or TRBV12-4 and TRBJ2-1; tentatively, D is TRBD1 or TRBD2 (5 bases each). V shed 5 bases and J shed 7 bases, with 15 bases lying between them. This CDR3 has 14 amino acids. CDR3 nucleotide sequence: TGTGCCAGCAGTCCTCGGGACCCGTGGAATGAGCAGTTCTTC. It yields the protein CASSPRDPWNEQFF.

The chain carries TRBV25-1 and TRBJ2-4, with a weak D call TRBD2 (6 bases). TRBJ2-7 explains the end of the DNA better; the J call may be wrong. The germline V gene encodes CDR1 MGHDK and CDR2 SYGVNS. The CDR3 is 11 residues long. CDR3 DNA sequence: TGTGCCAGCAGCGCGGGGAGCGAGCAGTACTTC. Amino acids: CASSAGSEQYF.

The count of this clonotype is one. The rearrangement joins TRBV9 to TRBJ1-2; the match to TRBD1 covers 7 bases. Germline V gives CDR1 SGDLS, CDR2 YYNGEE. The CDR3 totals 17 residues. V shed 1 base and J 3 bases; nucleotides not matched to a gene: 12. The DNA for the CDR3 is TGTGCCAGCAGCGTATCAACAGGGGTTCTCGGGCACTATGGCTACACCTTC. Its translation: CASSVSTGVLGHYGYTF.

V gene TRBV7-2 combines with J gene TRBJ2-7; D is possibly TRBD2 (7 bases). The CDR3 contains 15 residues. The V gene's germline CDR1 is SGHTA and CDR2 FQGNSA. The V gene lost 2 bases and the J gene lost 6 bases, with 17 bases spanning the gap. CDR3 region: CASSLFRGAVSEQYF. For the CDR3, the DNA is TGTGCCAGCAGCTTATTTCGGGGGGCAGTCTCCGAGCAGTACTTC.

This chain links TRBV20-1 with TRBJ2-7; unclear D gene. The V end was cut by 2 bases, the J end by 4 bases, with 9 bases between. Germline CDR1 is DFQATT and CDR2 is SNEGSKA (reference sequence). This CDR3 has 12 amino acids. The DNA of the CDR3 is TGCAGTGCTAGACCACTCTTGTACGAGCAGTACTTC. Its protein is CSARPLLYEQYF.